This T cell receptor (beta chain) was obtained from a study of T cell responses to AZD1222 COVID-19 vaccine. At the level of the study: Pooling of second doses given at about 4 or about 12 weeks was done. Regarding the study as a whole: Samples come after the peak T cell response, not at day 14. Spike-specific TCR breadth and depth both grew after two AZD1222 doses. Across the whole spike, CD4 TCRs peaked at regions 160-218 and 743-854.

Sequencing was performed with immunoSEQ multiplex PCR; in TCRdb, only in-frame clones are kept and a portion is missing. The sample has roughly 150,000 clones, about nine tenths seen once; the top ten hold around 1.9%. This CDR3 is 13 amino acids long. The germline CDR1 and CDR2 sequences are SNHLY and FYNNEI. The V end lost 4 bases, the J end lost 1 base, and 7 bases lay between the germline ends. On this clone: The antigen remains unidentified.

The sample here was peripheral blood, taken on day 0 of AZD1222 vaccination. The V and J genes are TRBV2 and TRBJ1-1, with D unclear. The TCR was taken from an adult in good health. Here the CDR3 DNA reads TGTGCCAGCAGTGTTCGGCAGAACACTGAAGCTTTCTTT. Amino acid sequence: CASSVRQNTEAFF.